This record concerns one T cell receptor (beta chain) sequence. Peripheral blood samples of 9 to 10 milliliters were drawn from each donor. Extractions gave at least 6 micrograms of total RNA per sample. Together with a sample-barcoded 5' primer, a J-beta primer mix was included in a second PCR lasting about 7 to 11 cycles. In TCRdb, the 5' RACE reads were re-called with MiXCR into one record per CDR3 protein. The sample lists 1.5 million to 2 million distinct CDR3 sequences; around half were seen once. CDR1 MNHEY and CDR2 SVGAGI come from the germline V gene. This CDR3 comprises 14 residues. After removal of 5 bases from V and 4 bases from J, the junction contained 7 bases not matched to a gene. This record belongs to a study of blood T cells in healthy people across ages.

The V call is TRBV6-5, the J call TRBJ2-5; 7 bases are a match to TRBD2. The sequenced sample consisted of blood. The TCR originated in a woman in her thirties or forties in good health. CDR3: CASSGTIGVETQYF. DNA of the CDR3: TGTGCCAGCAGTGGGACTATCGGGGTAGAGACCCAGTACTTC.